This T cell receptor beta chain was found in a study of early T cells in non-severe SARS-CoV-2 infection. Study summary: Sequencing targeted bulk RNA from unsorted whole blood, leaving chains unpaired.

Individual cDNA molecules were tagged with unique molecular identifiers, the study reported. Each CDR3 protein is one row after TCRdb ran MiXCR on the 5' RACE reads. Of about 83,000 distinct CDR3 sequences in the sample, roughly an eighth were seen once. About this clonotype: Its antigen is not known.

Germline CDR1 reads SEHNR; CDR2 reads FQNEAQ (reference sequence). The CDR3 extends over 13 amino acids. V shed 6 bases and J 10 bases; nucleotides not matched to a gene: 6. Study-level findings and limits: Sequences matched to VDJdb favored anti-spike CD8 responses, while private and CD4 specificities were missed.

The source material was whole blood. The V and J genes are TRBV7-9 and TRBJ2-1; TRBD1 agrees at 10 bases. The sequence was collected from an adult who was a healthcare worker with PCR-confirmed SARS-CoV-2 infection or an uninfected control (not recorded which). CDR3 residues: CASRGTGEGEQFF. The CDR3 bases are TGTGCCAGCAGAGGGACAGGGGAAGGCGAGCAGTTCTTC. The complete variable domain, with remaining parts taken from reference TRBV7-9 and TRBJ2-1, reads DTGVSQNPRHKITKRGQNVTFRCDPISEHNRLYWYRQTLGQGPEFLTYFQNEAQLEKSRLLSDRFSAERPKGSFSTLEIQRTEQGDSAMYLCASRGTGEGEQFFGPGTRLTVL.